The clone carrying this T cell receptor (beta chain) came up a few times. A far larger clone is only one base removed, so a read error is likely. The data derive from a study of low-dose radiotherapy and immunotherapy resistance in tumors. First-strand cDNA relied on TRAV- and TRBV-specific primers spanning alpha and beta chains. A roughly 19-cycle PCR with a constant-region primer and V-primer adapter amplified TCRs. TCRdb re-called the reads through MiXCR, storing one row per CDR3 protein. The table has about 58,000 distinct CDR3 sequences, 20% to 25% seen once. Indicated time point: after trial treatment. Noted treatment: LDRT plus nivolumab, ipilimumab, low-dose cyclophosphamide and aspirin (RACIN trial). Germline CDR1 reads SGHKS; CDR2 reads YYEKEE (reference sequence). The CDR3 is made up of 14 amino acids. Trimming cost V 3 bases and J 10 bases, with 17 bases left between them.

This rearrangement joins TRBV5-5 to TRBJ2-1; D is perhaps TRBD1 (6 bases). Sequences were derived from PBMCs, sampled after low-dose radiotherapy plus immunotherapy. The sequence derives from a male donor with prostate cancer. CDR3 loop: CASSSRTDQGEQFF. The CDR3 DNA reads TGTGCCAGCAGCTCCAGGACAGATCAGGGGGAGCAGTTCTTC.